This TCR beta chain derives from a study of post-analysis software for immune sequencing data (dated by TCRdb to the mid-2010s). Study-level background: Relapsing-remitting, secondary progressive and progressive-relapsing multiple sclerosis were recorded as disease courses, and subtype annotation was lacking for some patients. A subset of samples was prepared in parallel using single-end sample barcoding, then pooled and co-amplified after Illumina adapter ligation. The patient repertoires were set against ten to eleven previously published healthy control repertoires from donors whose ages ranged from 6 to 25 years. The study at large found these results: Multiple sclerosis patients had significantly lower normalized Chao1 diversity than controls, a result that suggests substantial peripheral T-cell clonal expansion. Direct clustering with F measure revealed strong co-clustering of samples prepared in the same batch, which led to a batch-effect correction. The control group was slightly older than the multiple sclerosis patient group. Patients showed significantly higher frequencies than controls for about 5 TRBV segments, among them TRBV5-6, TRBV5-1 and TRBV20-1.

TCR beta repertoires were profiled from peripheral blood of some 13 young patients with multiple sclerosis to demonstrate the VDJtools post-analysis software. The patients with multiple sclerosis were children and adolescents between about 6 and 17 years of age. Points on this clonotype: It has no known antigen specificity. Per-base quality was not reported, and no clone a single base away is much larger than it.

Libraries were prepared through PCR. TCRdb names Illumina HiSeq 2500 as the instrument used. To reduce PCR and sequencing biases, unique molecular identifiers were built into the TCR beta cDNA libraries. Every 1 to 10 million input T cells yielded 500,000 or so cDNA molecules, meaning each molecule approximated one T cell. The patient libraries were prepared and sequenced using the same protocol as the earlier healthy control dataset. Samples belonging to the same batch were prepared together, multiplexed and sequenced on a shared HiSeq lane. The original pipeline was this. MIGEC handled the raw barcoded reads, throwing out single-read molecular identifier groups before consensus assembly and CDR3 extraction. Clonotype tables were post-analysed with VDJtools, normalizing diversity by down-sampling all datasets to the smallest sample size. Repertoire overlap clustering matched CDR3 amino acid but not nucleotide sequences to correct batch-related cross-sample contamination. The public sequencing data were trimmed at Q25 with fastp and processed into clonotypes with MiXCR by TCRdb, which kept only in-frame beta chains. Rows are unified per CDR3 protein, each entry keeping the most common DNA and genes. TCRdb, rather than the study authors, made the V and J calls. This sample is represented by about 770,000 distinct CDR3 sequences; roughly 50% of them were singletons. The leading ten clones occupy approximately 5% of the sample.

The CDR3 holds 13 amino acids from the cysteine to the phenylalanine. The retained sequence is limited to the CDR3, 39 bases, with the frame set at the first base. The germline V gene provides CDR1 MNHNS and CDR2 SASEGT. The V and J ends are trimmed by 4 bases and 4 bases, leaving 11 bases between them. The sample was blood. This TCR was sampled from a girl between 5 and 17 years old with multiple sclerosis. The V and J segments used are TRBV6-1 and TRBJ2-7; the D gene is perhaps TRBD1, from 6 matching bases. The CDR3 region reads CASSGDTKYEQYF. The sequenced DNA is TGTGCCAGCAGTGGGGACACCAAGTACGAGCAGTACTTC.